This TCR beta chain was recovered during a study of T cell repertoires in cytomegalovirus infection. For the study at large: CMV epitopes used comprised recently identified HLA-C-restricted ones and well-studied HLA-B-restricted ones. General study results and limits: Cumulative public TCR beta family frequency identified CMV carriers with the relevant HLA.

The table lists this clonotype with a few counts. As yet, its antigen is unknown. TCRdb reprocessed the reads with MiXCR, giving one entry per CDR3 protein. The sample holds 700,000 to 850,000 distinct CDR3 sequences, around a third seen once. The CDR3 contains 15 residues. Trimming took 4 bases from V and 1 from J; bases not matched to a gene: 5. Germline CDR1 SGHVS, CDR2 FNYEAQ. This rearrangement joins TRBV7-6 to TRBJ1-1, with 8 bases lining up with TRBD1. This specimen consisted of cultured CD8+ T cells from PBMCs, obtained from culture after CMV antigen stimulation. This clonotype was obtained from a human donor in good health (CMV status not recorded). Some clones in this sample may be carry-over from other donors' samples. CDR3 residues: CASSSTGQGNTEAFF. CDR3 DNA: TGTGCCAGCAGCTCGACCGGACAGGGGAACACTGAAGCTTTCTTT.